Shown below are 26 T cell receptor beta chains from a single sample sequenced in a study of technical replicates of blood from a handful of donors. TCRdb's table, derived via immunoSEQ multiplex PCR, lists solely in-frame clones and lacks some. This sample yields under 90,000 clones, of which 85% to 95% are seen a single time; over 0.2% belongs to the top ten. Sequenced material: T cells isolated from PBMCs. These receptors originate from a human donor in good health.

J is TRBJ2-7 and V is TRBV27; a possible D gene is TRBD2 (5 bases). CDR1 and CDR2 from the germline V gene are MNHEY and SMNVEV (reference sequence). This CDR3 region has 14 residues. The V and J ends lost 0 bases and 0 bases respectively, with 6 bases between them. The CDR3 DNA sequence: TGTGCCAGCAGTTTATCCGCGGGCTCCTACGAGCAGTACTTC. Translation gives CASSLSAGSYEQYF.

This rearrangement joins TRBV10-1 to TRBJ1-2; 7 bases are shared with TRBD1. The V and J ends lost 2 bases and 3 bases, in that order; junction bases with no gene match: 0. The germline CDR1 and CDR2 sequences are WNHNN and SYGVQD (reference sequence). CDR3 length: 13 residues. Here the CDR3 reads CASSETGDYGYTF. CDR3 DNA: TGCGCCAGCAGTGAGACAGGGGACTATGGCTACACCTTC.

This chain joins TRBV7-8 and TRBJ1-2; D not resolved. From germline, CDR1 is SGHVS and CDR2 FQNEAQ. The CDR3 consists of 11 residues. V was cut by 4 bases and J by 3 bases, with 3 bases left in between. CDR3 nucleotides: TGTGCCAGCAGCTCTCACTATGGCTACACCTTC. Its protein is CASSSHYGYTF.

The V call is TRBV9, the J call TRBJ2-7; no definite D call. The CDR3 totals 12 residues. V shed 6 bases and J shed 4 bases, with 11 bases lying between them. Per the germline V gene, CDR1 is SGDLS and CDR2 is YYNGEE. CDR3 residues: CASTFVSYEQYF. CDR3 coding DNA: TGTGCCAGCACCTTCGTGTCGTACGAGCAGTACTTC.

The CDR3 sequence: CASSFVLTYEQYF. The CDR3 DNA reads TGTGCCAGCAGCTTCGTATTAACCTACGAGCAGTACTTC. The chain uses TRBV5-6 and TRBJ2-7, with D unresolved. The germline CDR1 and CDR2 sequences are SGHDT and YYEEEE. V lost 2 bases and J lost 2, with 8 bases in between. This CDR3 contains 13 residues.

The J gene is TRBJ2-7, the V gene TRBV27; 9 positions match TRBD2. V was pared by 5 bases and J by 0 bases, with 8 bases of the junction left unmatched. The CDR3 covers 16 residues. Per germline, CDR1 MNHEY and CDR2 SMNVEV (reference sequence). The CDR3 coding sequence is TGTGCCAGCAGTCCGACCGCTAGCGGGAACTCCTACGAGCAGTACTTC. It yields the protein CASSPTASGNSYEQYF.

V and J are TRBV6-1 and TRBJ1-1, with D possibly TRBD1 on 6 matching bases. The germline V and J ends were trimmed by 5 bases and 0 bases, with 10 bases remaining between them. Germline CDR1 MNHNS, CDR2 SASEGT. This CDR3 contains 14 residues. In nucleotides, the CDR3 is TGTGCCAGCAGTACAGGGAGTATGAACACTGAAGCTTTCTTT. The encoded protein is CASSTGSMNTEAFF.

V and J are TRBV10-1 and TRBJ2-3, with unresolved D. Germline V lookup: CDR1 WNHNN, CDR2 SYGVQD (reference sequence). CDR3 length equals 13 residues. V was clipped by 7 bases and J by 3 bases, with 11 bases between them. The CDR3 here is CASKVDGTDTQYF. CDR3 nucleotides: TGCGCCAGCAAGGTCGACGGGACAGATACGCAGTATTTT.

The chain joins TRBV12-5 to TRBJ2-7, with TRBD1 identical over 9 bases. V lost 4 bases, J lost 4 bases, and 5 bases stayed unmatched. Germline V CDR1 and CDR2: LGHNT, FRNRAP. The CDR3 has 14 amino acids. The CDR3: CASGSRDRDYEQYF. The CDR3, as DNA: TGTGCTAGTGGTTCCCGGGACAGGGATTACGAGCAGTACTTC.

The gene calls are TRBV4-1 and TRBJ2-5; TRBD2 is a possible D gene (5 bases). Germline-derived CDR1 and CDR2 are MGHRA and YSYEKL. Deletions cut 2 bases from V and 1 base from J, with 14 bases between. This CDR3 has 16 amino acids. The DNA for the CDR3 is TGCGCCAGCAGCCAAACCACTCCGGGGATCCAAGAGACCCAGTACTTC. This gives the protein CASSQTTPGIQETQYF.

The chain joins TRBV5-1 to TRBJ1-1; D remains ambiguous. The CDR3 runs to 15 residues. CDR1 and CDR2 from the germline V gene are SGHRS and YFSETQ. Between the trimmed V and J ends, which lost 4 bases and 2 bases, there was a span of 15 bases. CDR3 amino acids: CASSLLPSPNTEAFF. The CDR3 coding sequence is TGCGCCAGCAGCCTCCTGCCAAGCCCCAACACTGAAGCTTTCTTT.

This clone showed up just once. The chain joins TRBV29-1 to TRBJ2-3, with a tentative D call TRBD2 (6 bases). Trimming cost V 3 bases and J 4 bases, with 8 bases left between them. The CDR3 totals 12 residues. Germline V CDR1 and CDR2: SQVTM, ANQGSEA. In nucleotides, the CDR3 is TGCAGCGTTGAGCGGGAATCAGATACGCAGTATTTT. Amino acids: CSVERESDTQYF.

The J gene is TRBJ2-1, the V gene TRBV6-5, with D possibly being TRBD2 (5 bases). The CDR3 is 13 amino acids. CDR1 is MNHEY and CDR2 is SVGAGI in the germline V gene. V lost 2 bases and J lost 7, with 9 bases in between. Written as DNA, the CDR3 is TGTGCCAGCAGTTACCAGGACTTAAATGAGCAGTTCTTC. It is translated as CASSYQDLNEQFF.

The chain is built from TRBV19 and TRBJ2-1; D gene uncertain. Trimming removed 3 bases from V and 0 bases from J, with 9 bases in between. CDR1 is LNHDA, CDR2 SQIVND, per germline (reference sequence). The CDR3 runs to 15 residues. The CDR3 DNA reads TGTGCCAGTAGTATCGGAAGGAGCTCCTACAATGAGCAGTTCTTC. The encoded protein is CASSIGRSSYNEQFF. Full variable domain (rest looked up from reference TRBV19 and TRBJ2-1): DGGITQSPKYLFRKEGQNVTLSCEQNLNHDAMYWYRQDPGQGLRLIYYSQIVNDFQKGDIAEGYSVSREKKESFPLTVTSAQKNPTAFYLCASSIGRSSYNEQFFGPGTRLTVL.

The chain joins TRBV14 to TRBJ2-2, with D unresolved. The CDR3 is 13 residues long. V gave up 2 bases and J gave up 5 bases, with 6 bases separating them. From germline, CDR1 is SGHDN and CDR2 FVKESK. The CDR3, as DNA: TGTGCCAGCAGCCAAAGAACTACCGGGGAGCTGTTTTTT. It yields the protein CASSQRTTGELFF.

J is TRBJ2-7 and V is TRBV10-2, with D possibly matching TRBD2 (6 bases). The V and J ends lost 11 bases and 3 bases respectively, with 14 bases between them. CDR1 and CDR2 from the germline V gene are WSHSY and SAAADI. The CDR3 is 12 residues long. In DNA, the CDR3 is TGCGCCGGCGGGACCACTTTCTACGAGCAGTACTTC. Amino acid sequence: CAGGTTFYEQYF.

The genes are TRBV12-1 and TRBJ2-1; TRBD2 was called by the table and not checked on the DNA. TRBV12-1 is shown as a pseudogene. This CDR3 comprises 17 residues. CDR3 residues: CASSFACVRETYNEQFF. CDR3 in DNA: TGTGCCAGCAGCTTTGCTTGTGTGCGGGAGACCTACAATGAGCAGTTCTTC.

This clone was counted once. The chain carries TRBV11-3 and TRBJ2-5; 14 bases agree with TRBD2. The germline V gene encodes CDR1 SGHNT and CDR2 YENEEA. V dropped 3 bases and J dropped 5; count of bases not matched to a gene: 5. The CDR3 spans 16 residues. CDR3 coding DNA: TGTGCCAGCAGCTTCACGGGACTAGCGGGAGAGGAGACCCAGTACTTC. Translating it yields CASSFTGLAGEETQYF.

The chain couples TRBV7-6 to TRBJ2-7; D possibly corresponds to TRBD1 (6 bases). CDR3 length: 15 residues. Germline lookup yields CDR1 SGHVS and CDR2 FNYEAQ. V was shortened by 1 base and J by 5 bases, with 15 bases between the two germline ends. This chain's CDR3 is CASSLETGSFDEQYF. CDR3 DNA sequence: TGTGCCAGCAGCTTAGAAACAGGGAGCTTTGACGAGCAGTACTTC.

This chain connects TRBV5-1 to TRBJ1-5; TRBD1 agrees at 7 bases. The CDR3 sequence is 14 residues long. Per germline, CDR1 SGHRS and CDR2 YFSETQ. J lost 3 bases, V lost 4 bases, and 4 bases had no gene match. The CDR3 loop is CASSAGTDNQPQHF. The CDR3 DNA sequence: TGCGCCAGCAGCGCGGGGACAGACAATCAGCCCCAGCATTTT.

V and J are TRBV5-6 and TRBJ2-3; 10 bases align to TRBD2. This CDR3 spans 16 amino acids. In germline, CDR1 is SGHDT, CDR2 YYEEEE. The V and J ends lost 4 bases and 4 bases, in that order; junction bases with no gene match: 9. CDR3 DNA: TGTGCCAGCAGCGCCTACAGCGGGGGGGCCGCAGATACGCAGTATTTT. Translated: CASSAYSGGAADTQYF. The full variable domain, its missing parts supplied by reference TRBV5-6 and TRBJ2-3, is DAGVTQSPTHLIKTRGQQVTLRCSPKSGHDTVSWYQQALGQGPQFIFQYYEEEERQRGNFPDRFSGHQFPNYSSELNVNALLLGDSALYLCASSAYSGGAADTQYFGPGTRLTVL.

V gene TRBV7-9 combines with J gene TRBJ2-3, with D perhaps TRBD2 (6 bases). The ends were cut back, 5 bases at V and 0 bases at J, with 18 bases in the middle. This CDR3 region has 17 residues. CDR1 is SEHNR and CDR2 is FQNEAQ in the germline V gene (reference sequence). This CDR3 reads CASSVKERGKSTDTQYF. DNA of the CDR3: TGTGCCAGCAGCGTGAAGGAACGGGGGAAAAGCACAGATACGCAGTATTTT. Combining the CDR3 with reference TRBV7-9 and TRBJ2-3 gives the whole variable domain DTGVSQNPRHKITKRGQNVTFRCDPISEHNRLYWYRQTLGQGPEFLTYFQNEAQLEKSRLLSDRFSAERPKGSFSTLEIQRTEQGDSAMYLCASSVKERGKSTDTQYFGPGTRLTVL.

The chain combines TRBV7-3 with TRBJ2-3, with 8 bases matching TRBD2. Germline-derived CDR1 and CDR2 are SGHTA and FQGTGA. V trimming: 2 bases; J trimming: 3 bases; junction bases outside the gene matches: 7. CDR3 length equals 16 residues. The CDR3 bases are TGTGCCAGCAGCTTAGCTCCGGGGGGGGGTACAGATACGCAGTATTTT. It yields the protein CASSLAPGGGTDTQYF.

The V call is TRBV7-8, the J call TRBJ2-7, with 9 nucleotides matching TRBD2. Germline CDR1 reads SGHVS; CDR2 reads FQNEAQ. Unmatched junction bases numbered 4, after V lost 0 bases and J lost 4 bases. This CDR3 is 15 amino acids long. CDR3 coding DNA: TGTGCCAGCAGCTTAGCCGGGACTAGCCGATACGAGCAGTACTTC. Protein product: CASSLAGTSRYEQYF.

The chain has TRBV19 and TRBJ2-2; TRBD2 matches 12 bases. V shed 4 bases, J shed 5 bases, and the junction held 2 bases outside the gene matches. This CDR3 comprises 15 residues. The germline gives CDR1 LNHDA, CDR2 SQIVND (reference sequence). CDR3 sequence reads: CASSNLAGGTGELFF. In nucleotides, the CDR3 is TGTGCCAGTAGTAATCTAGCGGGGGGGACCGGGGAGCTGTTTTTT. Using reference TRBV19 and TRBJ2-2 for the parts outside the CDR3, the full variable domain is DGGITQSPKYLFRKEGQNVTLSCEQNLNHDAMYWYRQDPGQGLRLIYYSQIVNDFQKGDIAEGYSVSREKKESFPLTVTSAQKNPTAFYLCASSNLAGGTGELFFGEGSRLTVL.

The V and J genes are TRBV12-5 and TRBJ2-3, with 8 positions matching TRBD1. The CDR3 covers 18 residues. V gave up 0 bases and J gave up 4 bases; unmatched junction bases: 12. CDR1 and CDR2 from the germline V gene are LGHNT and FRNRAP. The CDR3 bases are TGTGCTAGTGGTTTGGTTGGAAAGGACAGGGAATACCCAGATACGCAGTATTTT. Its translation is CASGLVGKDREYPDTQYF.